The 6 T cell receptor beta chains below all came from one sample that was sequenced in a study of blood T cell repertoires in COVID-19. Data came from immunoSEQ multiplex PCR; TCRdb stores just in-frame clones and leaves some out. The table includes about 72,000 clones, approximately 82% detected once. The sequenced sample was peripheral blood. Receptors originate from a man aged 55-75 years with acute or convalescent COVID-19.

In this sample, this clone turned up a few times. This sequence joins TRBV6-2 or TRBV6-3 and TRBJ2-2; TRBD1 matches at 8 bases. CDR1 is MNHEY, CDR2 SVGEGT, per germline. V gave up 5 bases and J gave up 6 bases; unmatched junction bases: 8. The CDR3 is made up of 15 amino acids. DNA for the CDR3: TGTGCCAGCAGTAGCCCGGGGGACAGGTCCGGGGAGCTGTTTTTT. It yields the protein CASSSPGDRSGELFF.

V gene TRBV10-3 combines with J gene TRBJ2-3; 13 bases agree with TRBD2. Germline V gene lookup returns CDR1 ENHRY and CDR2 SYGVKD. The CDR3 has 16 amino acids. V dropped 2 bases and J dropped 3; count of bases not matched to a gene: 2. As DNA, the CDR3 is TGTGCCATCAGTGAGGGACTAGCGGGGGTTACAGATACGCAGTATTTT. This codes for CAISEGLAGVTDTQYF.

This chain uses TRBV10-2 with TRBJ2-1, with a possible D match to TRBD2 (7 bases). CDR1 WSHSY and CDR2 SAAADI come from the germline V gene. The CDR3 extends over 15 amino acids. V gave up 2 bases and J gave up 6 bases, with 14 bases separating them. The CDR3 bases are TGCGCCAGCAGTGAGGACGGGGGGCTCTCCAATGAGCAGTTCTTC. Protein sequence: CASSEDGGLSNEQFF.

This chain connects TRBV6-5 to TRBJ1-1, with D perhaps TRBD1 (5 bases). Trimming removed 6 bases from V and 4 bases from J, with 15 bases in between. CDR3 length equals 14 residues. From germline, CDR1 is MNHEY and CDR2 SVGAGI. CDR3 nucleotide sequence: TGTGCCAGCAGCCAAAACGCGGGGCGCACTGAAGCTTTCTTT. Amino acids: CASSQNAGRTEAFF.

The V and J genes are TRBV5-4 and TRBJ1-6; D unresolved. Germline CDR1 is SGHNT and CDR2 is YYREEE (reference sequence). The CDR3 runs 14 residues. V dropped 4 bases and J dropped 9 bases, with 14 bases sitting between them. CDR3 nucleotides: TGTGCCAGCAGCCGGTACGCGCAAAGTTCACCCCTCCACTTT. Protein sequence: CASSRYAQSSPLHF.

The gene calls are TRBV11-3 and TRBJ1-6; a weak D match, TRBD1 (6 bases). Trimming took off 5 bases at V and 12 bases at J, with 11 bases between the two ends. The V gene's germline CDR1 is SGHNT and CDR2 YENEEA. This CDR3 region has 12 residues. In DNA, the CDR3 is TGTGCCAGCAGCACAAAGGGACAACCCCTCCACTTT. Amino acids: CASSTKGQPLHF.